The TCR beta chain described here comes from a study of cytomegalovirus exposure and HLA in healthy donors. The CDR3 covers 14 residues. CDR1 and CDR2 from the germline V gene are SNHLY and FYNNEI. Trimming cost V 3 bases and J 8 bases, with 16 bases left between them. Produced via immunoSEQ multiplex PCR; TCRdb's table is partial and in-frame only. The profile covers under 130,000 clones, with about 88% appearing a single time and around 4.1% taken by the ten largest. What was sequenced was PBMCs. The chain has TRBV2 and TRBJ1-2; D is unclear. The sequence was obtained from a woman between 18 and 30 years old in good health and CMV-seropositive. The CDR3 coding sequence is TGTGCCAGCAGTGATGTCGGGGTTCGAGAAGGCTACACCTTC. It specifies CASSDVGVREGYTF. The complete variable domain, with remaining parts taken from reference TRBV2 and TRBJ1-2, reads EPEVTQTPSHQVTQMGQEVILRCVPISNHLYFYWYRQILGQKVEFLVSFYNNEISEKSEIFDDQFSVERPDGSNFTLKIRSTKLEDSAMYFCASSDVGVREGYTFGSGTRLTVV.